This TCR beta chain emerged from a study of cytomegalovirus exposure and HLA in healthy donors (dated by TCRdb to the late 2010s). Background on the whole study: An earlier analysis of approximately 590 of the donors reported more than 250 Gb of sequence data and 100 million to 130 million unique TCR beta sequences from 150 million to 200 million T cells. In an earlier analysis of roughly 540 of the donors, high-throughput TCR beta sequencing was used to judge whether each TCR beta V gene segment behaved as functional or pseudogenic. Every repertoire in the discovery cohort had been generated on one and the same sequencing platform. Across some 400 genotyped donors of the cohort, an average of approximately 220,000 unique TCR beta nucleotide sequences per donor were sequenced, and roughly 18% of those sequences were non-productive. Using immunosequencing, the study profiled T cell repertoires from some 670 subjects and related those repertoires to cytomegalovirus serostatus. Donor age, sex, ethnicity and CMV serostatus were compiled alongside the repertoire data. Both class I and class II loci were covered by HLA typing, at four-digit resolution. To study patterns of TCR occurrence, a later analysis re-analyzed previously published TCR beta repertoires from under 750 donors and added high-resolution HLA genotyping. The study combined high-throughput TCR immunosequencing, statistical association of individual TCRs with disease status, and machine learning to predict cytomegalovirus infection status. The study aimed to test whether cataloging public T cell receptors could reveal signatures of past pathogen exposure. Because of strong linkage in the cohort, 5 or 6 DR-DQ haplotypes were treated as single units for association and clustering. The genetic ancestry cluster associated with self-reported Caucasian donors included over 80% of the approximately 400 genotyped donors. A later genetic analysis took genome-wide SNP genotypes for about three fifths of the 666 donors and used that subset as a discovery cohort. The later analysis used no new phenotypic data to find candidate immune exposures, relying instead on TCR beta sequences and their occurrence across donors. Approximately 310 gigabases of sequencing data and approximately 93 million unique TCR sequences were included in an early release covering several hundred HLA-typed donors. A separate validation cohort of about 110 different subjects was used in addition to the roughly 620-subject first cohort. Typing coverage differed by locus: A, B, C, DRB1 and DQB1 were typed in roughly 620-630 donors, DQA1 in roughly 500, DPA1 in over 600, and DPB1 in just under 490. Study-wide findings and limitations: A total of fewer than 200 TCR beta chains were listed by the study as associated with cytomegalovirus. In a later analysis, TCR association rates were found to vary across HLA loci, with the most associated TCRs seen for DRB1 alleles and the fewest for HLA-C alleles. In vitro tests confirmed that a few of the cytomegalovirus-associated TCR beta chains recognize cytomegalovirus antigens. In a later genetic analysis, a missense DCLRE1C variant was associated with V-gene and J-gene trimming of TCR beta chains, and the association was replicated in an independent cohort. It was suggested by the authors that the approach could potentially be generalized to other disease states and immunological phenotypes. Cytomegalovirus status was reported to be diagnosed by the classifier with high specificity and sensitivity in both the original and validation cohorts. Some IMGT-functional V segments, including TRBV6-2 and TRBV6-3, could not be distinguished by the 87-base-pair reads and were therefore excluded. Because HLA typing was missing for some donors at each locus, association tests included only the typed subset. Most TCR sequences were observed very rarely across donors, whereas some public TCRs were present in many individuals. Strong co-occurrence of HLA alleles, especially DR and DQ, made assigning TCR associations to individual alleles difficult. The sequencing pipeline was judged likely to have produced a cluster of highly shared sequence variants as a technical artifact. Correlated functional status among segregating V segments might reflect linkage disequilibrium, but an unknown experimental factor could not be ruled out. In a later analysis, several top co-occurrence clusters were reported to appear linked to parvovirus B19, influenza, CMV and Epstein-Barr virus. This cohort had only TCR beta chains sequenced, and the lack of alpha or paired-chain data limited which features could be detected. Compared with the 666-donor mean, donors in an Asian-associated ancestry cluster had fewer N-insertions in productive TCRs, according to a later genetic analysis. A later analysis found that HLA-associated TCR beta chains were more clonally expanded and had lower generation probabilities than equally common non-associated chains. Broadly in line with IMGT annotations, most TCR beta V segments showed up in productive rearrangements about 87% or about 30% of the time in an earlier analysis of about 500 of the donors. Over 15 rarely observed V segments, including chromosome 9 orphons, were excluded from the earlier analysis of approximately 500 of the donors because counts were too low. Presence/absence analyses assumed roughly uniform sequencing depth across donors, an assumption that may not hold. A later analysis associated 15,000 to 20,000 TCR beta sequences with specific HLA alleles at a false discovery rate of 0.05. Immune exposure information for the cohort was limited to CMV serostatus. A further reported finding was that TCR beta sequences accurately predicted the HLA-A and HLA-B alleles for most subjects in the first cohort. According to a later analysis, most CMV-associated TCR beta chains appeared to be HLA-restricted, and the HLA associations seemed to be driven largely by CMV exposure.

A remark on this clone: This receptor's antigen is unknown. Nothing much larger sits one base from this clone, and base qualities are not available.

Reading from cysteine to phenylalanine, the CDR3 counts 13 amino acids. Only the CDR3 region is kept as DNA, spanning 39 bases read in frame from base 1. Based on the germline V gene (reference sequence), the CDR1 and CDR2 sequences are GTSNPN and SVGIG. V was cut back by 4 bases and J by 8 bases, leaving a gap of 15 bases between them. The cohort was made up of 650 to 700 healthy bone marrow donors. Cohort members were all nominally healthy when sampled, although unrecorded immune exposures were likely present. The donor was CMV seropositive and belonged to the group of more than 250 seropositive cohort members. A peripheral blood sample was collected from each donor, and TCR beta sequencing was performed on peripheral blood mononuclear cells. The Qiagen DNeasy Blood Extraction Kit was used to extract genomic DNA from the blood cell samples. Receptors were amplified or captured by the immunoSEQ multiplex PCR assay. For the multiplex PCR, a mixture combining 60 forward primers for TCR Vbeta segments and 13 reverse primers for TCR Jbeta segments was used. A multiplex PCR assay on genomic DNA amplified the CDR3 region of rearranged TCR beta genes. On the Illumina HiSeq System, the amplified TCR beta libraries were sequenced as 87-base-pair reads. The authors' pipeline ran thus. Across the 700 or so repertoires, a later analysis counted roughly 84 million unique TCR beta chains, 8.5 million to 12 million of which were shared by at least two donors. To remove PCR and sequencing errors, raw reads were error-corrected and collapsed into unique sequences using a nearest-neighbor algorithm that merged closely related sequences. Alignment of CDR3 sequences to IMGT reference sequences was used to assign V, D and J gene segments. Each retained sequence needed at least a six-nucleotide match to both a V gene segment and a J gene segment. Rearrangements were called productive when the CDR3 lacked stop codons and stayed in frame with V and J; all others were non-productive. CDR3 was defined according to IMGT convention as the region running from the second conserved V-encoded cysteine to the conserved J-encoded phenylalanine. In an earlier analysis of roughly 610 of the donors, sequences lacking an unambiguous match to a single V gene segment were excluded. In an earlier analysis of a few hundred of the donors, V segments were called functional above 56.7% productive rearrangements and were called segregating when the between-donor standard deviation exceeded 5%. A statistical classification framework was built to diagnose cytomegalovirus status from the catalog of TCR beta chain sequences. In a later analysis, TCR nucleotide sequences were compared against IMGT/GENE-DB human TR gene sequences so that V and J genes could be assigned. Using the TCRdist pipeline, a later analysis assigned CDR3 sequences along with most-parsimonious VDJ recombination scenarios. In a later analysis, every TCR beta chain was defined by the combination of its CDR3 amino acid sequence and its V-gene family, and reads without a unique V-gene family were dropped. To address suspected cross-contamination and a sequencing artifact, a later analysis removed 592 highly shared, low-generation-probability nucleotide sequences. In a later analysis, a clonal expansion index was calculated for each public chain from normalized within-repertoire ranks of inferred template counts. In a later analysis, generation probabilities were computed with a VDJ recombination model fitted to out-of-frame rearrangements, and the resulting probabilities were checked against IGoR. Hypergeometric tests were used in a later analysis to score TCR-TCR, TCR-HLA and TCR-CMV co-occurrence, with a repertoire-size bias correction applied to the TCR pairs. False discovery rates were estimated in a later analysis by permuting HLA or CMV assignments 20 times. A later analysis grouped co-occurring TCRs with DBSCAN, adding TCRdist sequence similarity when clustering within HLA-allele-positive subsets. Repertoires with fewer than 30,000 or more than 120,000 public chains, plus five repertoires with anomalous nucleotide sharing, were excluded from co-occurrence clustering. TCRdb took this table from immuneACCESS and kept in-frame rearrangements with V and J called. Such tables lack part of the clones; where checked against another copy, unresolved V genes explain under half of the gap, and the rest is unexplained. From that table come the V and J calls and clone size; the DNA was used to work out D and trimming. The sample table holds about 120,000 clones, of which approximately 80% were seen once. Together, the top ten hold approximately 6.3% of the sample.

The TCR sequence derives from a man younger than 30 in good health and CMV-seropositive. This chain is built from TRBV30 and TRBJ2-1, and the D gene may be TRBD2, 6 bases matching. The sequenced material came from PBMCs. Here is the DNA: TGTGCCTGGACTCTAGCGCATCATCATGAGCAGTTCTTC. This encodes CAWTLAHHHEQFF.